This is a list of T cell receptor beta chains from one sample in a study of human T cells and chemical hapten exposure. TCRdb reprocessed the RACE reads with MiXCR, giving one entry per CDR3 protein. The sample shows 90,000 or so distinct CDR3 sequences, roughly 10% of them seen only once. Sequenced material: whole blood, taken in connection with sensitization to the hapten diphenylcyclopropenone (DPC). The receptors stem from a man aged 40-49 years with alopecia areata. Some clones in this sample may be carry-over from other donors' samples. CDR3s include the opening cysteine and the closing phenylalanine or tryptophan. The D gene is left open where the match is weak. Clone sizes are given selectively: once, few, many, or a class where the clone is expanded.

d_gene	v_gene	j_gene	abundance	CDR3aa	CDR3nt
TRBD1	TRBV11-2	TRBJ1-3	-	CASSQIQGGFYSGNTIYF	TGTGCCAGCAGCCAGATCCAAGGGGGCTTCTACTCTGGAAACACCATATATTTT
TRBD1	TRBV25-1	TRBJ2-4	-	CASSDGTGEAKNIQYF	TGTGCCAGCAGTGATGGGACAGGGGAGGCCAAAAACATTCAGTACTTC
TRBD1	TRBV3-1	TRBJ1-5	-	CASSRSTGLGNQPQHF	TGTGCCAGCAGCCGATCGACAGGGCTAGGGAATCAGCCCCAGCATTTT
-	TRBV19	TRBJ2-5	few	CATALSLGEETQYF	TGTGCCACCGCCCTCAGTCTGGGGGAAGAGACCCAGTACTTC
-	TRBV5-4	TRBJ1-5	few	CASSLQGSGGNQPQHF	TGTGCCAGCAGCCTCCAAGGCTCGGGAGGGAATCAGCCCCAGCATTTT
-	TRBV29-1	TRBJ2-6	-	CSVEDSGANVLTF	TGCAGCGTTGAAGACTCTGGGGCCAACGTCCTGACTTTC
-	TRBV7-2	TRBJ2-3	many	CASSLAGGRDTQYF	TGTGCCAGCAGCTTAGCGGGAGGTAGAGATACGCAGTATTTT
TRBD1	TRBV7-7	TRBJ2-7	-	CASSLMGPGQGTHEQYF	TGTGCTAGCAGCTTAATGGGCCCAGGACAGGGGACCCACGAGCAGTACTTC
TRBD1	TRBV18	TRBJ1-1	-	CASSPLPGQGDTEAFF	TGTGCCAGCTCACCACTGCCGGGACAGGGGGACACTGAAGCTTTCTTT
-	TRBV10-3	TRBJ2-3	-	CAISAGVTADTQYF	TGTGCCATCAGTGCGGGCGTTACAGCAGATACGCAGTATTTT
-	TRBV20-1	TRBJ2-3	-	CSARRPSWKRGEWDTQYF	TGCAGTGCTAGAAGACCGAGCTGGAAGAGGGGAGAATGGGATACGCAGTATTTT
TRBD2	TRBV11-2	TRBJ2-2	-	CASTPGIGGWNTGELFF	TGTGCCAGCACCCCCGGAATCGGGGGGTGGAACACCGGGGAGCTGTTTTTT
-	TRBV6-5	TRBJ2-4	many	CASSHYSLDGAKNIQYF	TGTGCCAGCAGTCACTATTCCCTGGATGGGGCCAAAAACATTCAGTACTTC
-	TRBV7-9	TRBJ1-3	-	CASSSMTVSGNTIYF	TGTGCCAGCAGCTCCATGACCGTCTCTGGAAACACCATATATTTT
TRBD2	TRBV6-5	TRBJ2-7	few	CASRGGLAGVYEQYF	TGTGCCAGCAGAGGGGGACTAGCGGGAGTCTACGAGCAGTACTTC
TRBD1	TRBV28	TRBJ1-5	many	CASSPRTGGGQPQHF	TGTGCCAGCAGTCCACGGACAGGGGGAGGTCAGCCCCAGCATTTT
TRBD2	TRBV6-2/TRBV6-3	TRBJ2-1	few	CASSSYTSGSNEQFF	TGTGCCAGCAGTTCCTATACTAGCGGGAGTAATGAGCAGTTCTTC
-	TRBV2	TRBJ1-5	few	CASSGTSNQPQHF	TGTGCCAGCTCCGGGACCTCCAATCAGCCCCAGCATTTT
-	TRBV7-6	TRBJ2-7	-	CASSLGSGGSPNEQYF	TGTGCCAGCAGCTTAGGCTCTGGGGGATCTCCCAACGAGCAGTACTTC
-	TRBV6-1	TRBJ1-1	many	CASSEVSAGNAEAFF	TGTGCCAGCAGTGAGGTTTCTGCGGGGAACGCTGAAGCTTTCTTT
-	TRBV20-1	TRBJ1-4	few	CSAPGGGEKLFF	TGCAGTGCCCCCGGGGGTGGGGAAAAACTGTTTTTT
TRBD2	TRBV12-3/TRBV12-4	TRBJ2-3	few	CASRPAGGPPDTQYF	TGTGCCAGCAGACCAGCGGGAGGGCCCCCAGATACGCAGTATTTT
TRBD1	TRBV28	TRBJ2-1	few	CASLQGTGKSNEQFF	TGTGCCAGCTTGCAAGGGACAGGGAAGTCCAATGAGCAGTTCTTC
TRBD2	TRBV20-1	TRBJ2-3	-	CSAINGLVSTDTQYF	TGCAGTGCTATTAACGGACTAGTTAGCACAGATACGCAGTATTTT
-	TRBV19	TRBJ1-5	few	CASTPKISNQPQHF	TGTGCCAGTACCCCGAAGATAAGCAATCAGCCCCAGCATTTT
-	TRBV7-2	TRBJ1-4	few	CASSLGQGLEKLFF	TGTGCCAGCAGCTTAGGGCAGGGTCTGGAAAAACTGTTTTTT
TRBD1	TRBV19	TRBJ2-1	few	CASSIFGGQGKGNNEQFF	TGTGCCAGTAGTATTTTTGGGGGACAGGGGAAGGGAAACAATGAGCAGTTCTTC
-	TRBV2	TRBJ2-4	-	CASMPSAKNIQYF	TGTGCCAGCATGCCGTCAGCCAAAAACATTCAGTACTTC
-	TRBV20-1	TRBJ1-1	many	CSARFRSFIMNTEAFF	TGCAGTGCTAGATTCAGGTCCTTCATCATGAACACTGAAGCTTTCTTT
-	TRBV7-9	TRBJ2-1	-	CASSPPRALNNEQFF	TGTGCCAGCAGCCCGCCACGGGCCCTGAACAATGAGCAGTTCTTC
TRBD1	TRBV29-1	TRBJ2-5	-	CSVTGGGETQYF	TGCAGCGTGACAGGGGGAGGCGAGACCCAGTACTTC
-	TRBV27	TRBJ2-1	few	CASSSLGGQYLGNEQFF	TGTGCCAGCAGTTCCCTGGGGGGGCAGTACTTAGGAAATGAGCAGTTCTTC
-	TRBV12-3/TRBV12-4	TRBJ2-3	-	CASSLQYRYTQYF	TGTGCCAGCAGTTTACAGTATAGGTATACGCAGTATTTT
-	TRBV7-2	TRBJ1-4	many	CASSTRQIATNEKLFF	TGTGCCAGCAGCACCCGACAGATTGCAACTAATGAAAAACTGTTTTTT
-	TRBV18	TRBJ2-5	-	CASSPQQEETQYF	TGTGCCAGCTCACCACAACAGGAAGAGACCCAGTACTTC
TRBD2	TRBV28	TRBJ2-1	-	CASSPALAGLNEQFF	TGTGCCAGCAGTCCCGCATTAGCGGGGCTCAATGAGCAGTTCTTC
-	TRBV28	TRBJ2-7	few	CASSVQSYEQYF	TGTGCCAGCAGTGTTCAGTCCTACGAGCAGTACTTC